This T cell receptor beta chain was recorded in a study of cytomegalovirus exposure and HLA in healthy donors. Germline values: CDR1 MNHNS, CDR2 SASEGT. The CDR3 has 19 residues. With V trimmed by 0 bases and J by 10 bases, 23 bases remained unmatched. Profiling relied on immunoSEQ multiplex PCR, and the TCRdb table lists in-frame clones only, not all of them. This table holds under 200,000 clones, approximately 89% found once. The source material was PBMCs. The genes are TRBV6-1 and TRBJ2-7; 8 bases agree with TRBD1. The clonotype comes from a woman under 30 in good health and CMV-seropositive. The CDR3 DNA is TGTGCCAGCAGTGAAGCGGATCGGACAGGGCCTTTATCCGACTACGTACAGTACTTC. This codes for CASSEADRTGPLSDYVQYF.